Following are 21 T cell receptor beta chains from one sample sequenced in a study of control samples from healthy donors and cancer patients. The table came from immunoSEQ multiplex PCR; TCRdb's copy has only in-frame clones and leaves some out. Its table lists about 210,000 clones. Sequenced: blood. These receptors were taken from a woman younger than 45 in good health.

The genes are TRBV5-4 and TRBJ1-1, with 7 bases aligning to TRBD1. Per germline, CDR1 SGHNT and CDR2 YYREEE (reference sequence). The J segment lost 0 bases and the V segment lost 4 bases, leaving 9 bases of the junction unmatched. CDR3 length: 16 amino acids. The CDR3: CASSPVRQGMNTEAFF. The CDR3 DNA sequence: TGTGCCAGCAGCCCTGTAAGACAGGGAATGAACACTGAAGCTTTCTTT. The entire variable domain, with the rest obtained from reference TRBV5-4 and TRBJ1-1, is as follows: ETGVTQSPTHLIKTRGQQVTLRCSSQSGHNTVSWYQQALGQGPQFIFQYYREEENGRGNFPPRFSGLQFPNYSSELNVNALELDDSALYLCASSPVRQGMNTEAFFGQGTRLTVV.

The V gene is TRBV5-1, the J gene TRBJ1-1; maybe TRBD1 (6 bases). Germline V gene sequence: CDR1 SGHRS, CDR2 YFSETQ. Trimming stripped 5 bases from V and 0 bases from J, with 17 bases between. The CDR3 runs 16 residues. The CDR3 protein is CASSRTNRAMNTEAFF. Written as DNA, the CDR3 is TGCGCCAGCAGTCGTACTAACAGGGCCATGAACACTGAAGCTTTCTTT.

The chain carries TRBV7-8 and TRBJ1-6; TRBD1 agrees at 8 bases. The CDR3 covers 15 residues. The junction had 7 bases not matched to a gene; V was cut back by 2 bases and J by 10 bases. Germline V gene lookup returns CDR1 SGHVS and CDR2 FQNEAQ. The CDR3 DNA sequence: TGTGCCAGCAGCTTACTAGCGACAGGGGACTCACCCCTCCACTTT. Translated: CASSLLATGDSPLHF. The complete variable domain, with remaining parts taken from reference TRBV7-8 and TRBJ1-6, reads GAGVSQSPRYKVAKRGQDVALRCDPISGHVSLFWYQQALGQGPEFLTYFQNEAQLDKSGLPSDRFFAERPEGSVSTLKIQRTQQEDSAVYLCASSLLATGDSPLHFGNGTRLTVT.

The chain carries TRBV5-1 and TRBJ1-4, with a tentative D call TRBD1 (6 bases). The CDR3 is made up of 16 amino acids. CDR1 is SGHRS and CDR2 is YFSETQ in the germline V gene. Between the trimmed V and J ends, which lost 4 bases and 4 bases, there was a span of 17 bases. In DNA, the CDR3 is TGCGCCAGCAGCCCCGGAAGGACAGCCCTTAATGAAAAACTGTTTTTT. This codes for CASSPGRTALNEKLFF.

The chain joins TRBV4-3 to TRBJ1-5; D may be TRBD1 (6 bases). V gave up 0 bases and J gave up 6 bases, with 15 bases separating them. Per the germline V gene, CDR1 is LGHNA and CDR2 is YSLEER. This CDR3 is 16 amino acids long. Here the CDR3 DNA reads TGCGCCAGCAGCCAAGAATTAGGACAGAAGGGTCAGCCCCAGCATTTT. It encodes CASSQELGQKGQPQHF.

This rearrangement joins TRBV7-3 to TRBJ2-1; D call uncertain. Germline assignment: CDR1 SGHTA and CDR2 FQGTGA. CDR3 size: 15 residues. The ends were cut back, 5 bases at V and 1 base at J, with 12 bases in the middle. The CDR3 is CASSSAGVSYNEQFF. DNA of the CDR3: TGTGCCAGCAGCAGCGCCGGTGTGTCCTACAATGAGCAGTTCTTC.

The chain couples TRBV12-3 or TRBV12-4 to TRBJ1-1; D is uncertain. CDR3 length equals 11 residues. Trimming shortened V by 4 bases and J by 4 bases, and 4 bases separated the two germline ends. The CDR3 sequence: CASSWGTEAFF. CDR3 nucleotide sequence: TGTGCCAGCAGTTGGGGCACTGAAGCTTTCTTT.

The chain has TRBV6-5 and TRBJ1-1; perhaps TRBD1 as D (5 bases). The CDR3 consists of 16 residues. Germline V CDR1 and CDR2: MNHEY, SVGAGI. V was cut by 0 bases and J by 6 bases, with 17 bases left in between. CDR3 in DNA: TGTGCCAGCAGTTACTCCCCTACTTCAGGGTACTCTGAAGCTTTCTTT. Translated, it gives CASSYSPTSGYSEAFF.

With regard to this clone: Other DNA sequences in this specimen translate into the identical CDR3. The rearrangement joins TRBV6-2 or TRBV6-3 to TRBJ1-5; weak D call: TRBD1 (5 bases). CDR1 MNHEY and CDR2 SVGEGT come from the germline V gene. Trimming shortened V by 2 bases and J by 4 bases, and 6 bases separated the two germline ends. The CDR3 runs to 13 residues. CDR3 in DNA: TGTGCCAGCAGTTACGGGGGGAATCAGCCCCAGCATTTT. It codes for CASSYGGNQPQHF.

The CDR3 DNA sequence: TGTGCCAGCAGTGAATACCGGAGTCGTAGCAATCAGCCCCAGCATTTT. It translates to CASSEYRSRSNQPQHF. J is TRBJ1-5 and V is TRBV6-1; D ambiguous. V lost 2 bases, J lost 0 bases, and 11 bases lay in between. There are 16 residues in the CDR3. The germline gives CDR1 MNHNS, CDR2 SASEGT.

As to this clone: Additional DNA sequences in this sample encode the identical CDR3. This CDR3 is CASRDRGYGYTF. The DNA of the CDR3 is TGTGCCAGCAGGGACAGGGGCTATGGCTACACCTTC. The V gene is TRBV28, the J gene TRBJ1-2; 9 bases agree with TRBD1. Germline-derived CDR1 and CDR2 are MDHEN and SYDVKM. This CDR3 region has 12 residues. The trim removed 6 bases at V and 4 bases at J, leaving 0 bases unmatched.

The J gene is TRBJ1-5, the V gene TRBV19; 10 nucleotides match TRBD1. The CDR3 totals 14 residues. Looked up from germline, CDR1 is LNHDA and CDR2 is SQIVND (reference sequence). J gave up 7 bases and V 6 bases, and 6 bases lay outside the gene matches. The CDR3 bases are TGTGCCAGTAGGGGACAGGGGCAGGGACAGCCCCAGCATTTT. Translation: CASRGQGQGQPQHF.

This chain connects TRBV28 to TRBJ2-7, with D uncertain. Germline CDR1 is MDHEN and CDR2 is SYDVKM. V was shortened by 5 bases and J by 0 bases, with 14 bases between the two germline ends. This CDR3 is built from 15 residues. CDR3: CASSTSTASSYEQYF. The CDR3 DNA follows: TGTGCCAGCAGTACCTCGACGGCGAGCTCCTACGAGCAGTACTTC.

This chain links TRBV19 with TRBJ1-4, with TRBD1 matching 10 bases. Trimming took 3 bases from V and 6 from J; bases not matched to a gene: 4. This CDR3 is built from 15 residues. The germline V gene has CDR1 LNHDA and CDR2 SQIVND (reference sequence). The CDR3 DNA reads TGTGCCAGTAGTATCATGGGACAGGGGTATGAAAAACTGTTTTTT. Protein product: CASSIMGQGYEKLFF. The whole variable domain, filled in from reference TRBV19 and TRBJ1-4, reads DGGITQSPKYLFRKEGQNVTLSCEQNLNHDAMYWYRQDPGQGLRLIYYSQIVNDFQKGDIAEGYSVSREKKESFPLTVTSAQKNPTAFYLCASSIMGQGYEKLFFGSGTQLSVL.

The chain couples TRBV19 to TRBJ1-1; perhaps TRBD1 as D (5 bases). V gave up 3 bases and J gave up 3 bases, with 11 bases separating them. Germline values: CDR1 LNHDA, CDR2 SQIVND (reference sequence). This CDR3 contains 14 residues. Written as DNA, the CDR3 is TGTGCCAGTAGTATGTATGGCAGGGACACTGAAGCTTTCTTT. Translating it yields CASSMYGRDTEAFF.

The chain links TRBV4-2 to TRBJ1-5; TRBD1 matches 7 bases. This CDR3 has 16 residues. CDR1 is LGHNA and CDR2 is YNFKEQ in the germline V gene. The V segment lost 3 bases and the J segment 5 bases; nucleotides outside the gene matches: 10. CDR3 DNA sequence: TGTGCCAGCAGCCAGGGCTCGGTAGGGGGCTATCAGCCCCAGCATTTT. It encodes CASSQGSVGGYQPQHF.

The genes are TRBV5-4 and TRBJ2-2; maybe TRBD1 (6 bases). V was clipped by 5 bases and J by 5 bases, with 13 bases between them. The CDR3 is 14 amino acids. From germline, CDR1 is SGHNT and CDR2 YYREEE (reference sequence). DNA of the CDR3: TGTGCCAGCAGGATACACAGGGCGACCGGGGAGCTGTTTTTT. It is translated as CASRIHRATGELFF.

The V and J genes are TRBV3-1 (or the pseudogene TRBV3-2) and TRBJ1-6; D gene ambiguous. Germline assignment: CDR1 LGHDT and CDR2 YNNKEL (reference sequence). The V end lost 1 base, the J end lost 9 bases, and 7 bases lay between the germline ends. The CDR3 is 13 amino acids. The CDR3 bases are TGTGCCAGCAGCCAAGGTGATAGTTCACCCCTCCACTTT. Its protein is CASSQGDSSPLHF.

This chain connects TRBV7-9 to TRBJ1-1; possible D gene TRBD1, 5 bases. Trimming cost V 5 bases and J 3 bases, with 16 bases left between them. The CDR3 spans 15 residues. Germline assignment: CDR1 SEHNR and CDR2 FQNEAQ (reference sequence). The CDR3: CASSNRRWGDTEAFF. The CDR3, as DNA: TGTGCCAGCAGCAACCGGCGTTGGGGGGACACTGAAGCTTTCTTT.

The chain links TRBV2 to TRBJ1-5; maybe TRBD1 (6 bases). This CDR3 comprises 15 residues. The V end was cut by 3 bases, the J end by 3 bases, with 12 bases between. CDR1 is SNHLY and CDR2 is FYNNEI in the germline V gene. The CDR3 DNA reads as TGTGCCAGCAGTGATGGGGGGCTTTACAATCAGCCCCAGCATTTT. Its protein is CASSDGGLYNQPQHF.

Comment on this clone: Other DNA sequences in this sample translate to the same CDR3. The J gene is TRBJ2-2, the V gene TRBV24-1; 8 nucleotides align to TRBD1. With V trimmed by 7 bases and J by 4 bases, 4 bases remained unmatched. This CDR3 region has 14 residues. Germline V gene data show CDR1 as KGHDR and CDR2 as SFDVKD. The CDR3 DNA is TGTGCCACCAGGGGGCAGGGGGCCACCGGGGAGCTGTTTTTT. Its translation is CATRGQGATGELFF.